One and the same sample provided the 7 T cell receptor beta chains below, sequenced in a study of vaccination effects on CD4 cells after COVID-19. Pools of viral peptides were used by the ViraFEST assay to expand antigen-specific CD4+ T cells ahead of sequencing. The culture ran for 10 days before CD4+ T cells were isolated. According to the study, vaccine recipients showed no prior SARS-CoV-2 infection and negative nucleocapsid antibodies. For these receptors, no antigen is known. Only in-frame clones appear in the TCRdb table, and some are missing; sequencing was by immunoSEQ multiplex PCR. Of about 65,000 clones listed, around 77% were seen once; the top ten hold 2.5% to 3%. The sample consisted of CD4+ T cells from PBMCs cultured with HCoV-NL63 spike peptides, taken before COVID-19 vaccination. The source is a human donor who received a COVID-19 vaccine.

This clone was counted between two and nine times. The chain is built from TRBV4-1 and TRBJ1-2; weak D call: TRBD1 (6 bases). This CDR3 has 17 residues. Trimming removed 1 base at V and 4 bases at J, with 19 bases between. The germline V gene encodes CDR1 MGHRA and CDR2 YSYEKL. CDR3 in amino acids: CASSQGHRDTVPYGYTF. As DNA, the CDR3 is TGCGCCAGCAGCCAAGGCCACCGGGACACGGTCCCCTATGGCTACACCTTC.

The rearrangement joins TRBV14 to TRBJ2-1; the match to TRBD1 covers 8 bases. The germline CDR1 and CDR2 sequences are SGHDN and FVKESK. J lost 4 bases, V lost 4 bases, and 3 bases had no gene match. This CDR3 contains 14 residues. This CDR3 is CASSLGTGYNEQFF. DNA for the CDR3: TGTGCCAGCAGCCTTGGGACAGGATACAATGAGCAGTTCTTC.

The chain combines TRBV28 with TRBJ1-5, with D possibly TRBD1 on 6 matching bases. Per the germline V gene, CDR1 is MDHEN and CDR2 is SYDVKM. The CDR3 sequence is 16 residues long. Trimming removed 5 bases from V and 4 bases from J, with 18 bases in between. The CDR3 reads CASSPLRGGANQPQHF. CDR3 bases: TGTGCCAGCAGTCCCCTAAGAGGGGGGGCTAATCAGCCCCAGCATTTT. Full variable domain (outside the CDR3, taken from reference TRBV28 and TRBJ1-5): DVKVTQSSRYLVKRTGEKVFLECVQDMDHENMFWYRQDPGLGLRLIYFSYDVKMKEKGDIPEGYSVSREKKERFSLILESASTNQTSMYLCASSPLRGGANQPQHFGDGTRLSIL.

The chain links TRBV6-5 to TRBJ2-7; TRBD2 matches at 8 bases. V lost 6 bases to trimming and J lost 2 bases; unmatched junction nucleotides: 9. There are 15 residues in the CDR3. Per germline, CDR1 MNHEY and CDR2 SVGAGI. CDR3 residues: CASSPAAGGPYEQYV. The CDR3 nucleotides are TGTGCCAGCAGCCCGGCTGCGGGGGGCCCCTACGAGCAGTACGTC.

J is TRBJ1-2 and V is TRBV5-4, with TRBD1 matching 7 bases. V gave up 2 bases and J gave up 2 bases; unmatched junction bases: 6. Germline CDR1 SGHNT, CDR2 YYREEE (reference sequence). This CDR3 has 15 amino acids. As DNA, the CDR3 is TGTGCCAGCAGCTTAACAGGGGCGGGGAACTATGGCTACACCTTC. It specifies CASSLTGAGNYGYTF.

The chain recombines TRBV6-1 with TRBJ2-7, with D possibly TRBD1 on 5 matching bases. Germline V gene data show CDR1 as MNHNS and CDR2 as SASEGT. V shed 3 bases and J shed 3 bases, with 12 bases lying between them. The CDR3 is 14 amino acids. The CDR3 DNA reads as TGTGCCAGCAGTGACAGGGTTGACAGCTACGAGCAGTACGTC. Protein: CASSDRVDSYEQYV.

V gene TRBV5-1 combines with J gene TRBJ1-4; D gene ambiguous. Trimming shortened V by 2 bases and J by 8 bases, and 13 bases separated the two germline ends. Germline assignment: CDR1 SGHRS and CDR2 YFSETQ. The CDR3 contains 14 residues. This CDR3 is CASSLSLIGEKLFF. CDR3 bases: TGCGCCAGCAGCTTATCCCTTATTGGAGAAAAACTGTTTTTT. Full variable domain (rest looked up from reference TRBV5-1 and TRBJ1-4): KAGVTQTPRYLIKTRGQQVTLSCSPISGHRSVSWYQQTPGQGLQFLFEYFSETQRNKGNFPGRFSGRQFSNSRSEMNVSTLELGDSALYLCASSLSLIGEKLFFGSGTQLSVL.